This T cell receptor (beta chain) was recovered during a study of T cells in Graves' hyperthyroidism and ophthalmopathy. Overall study findings and caveats: Using 13 V-J features, a model discriminated ophthalmopathy from stable hyperthyroidism.

This CDR3 spans 18 amino acids. Germline loops: CDR1 SGDLS, CDR2 YYNGEE. J lost 7 bases, V lost 0 bases, and 16 bases had no gene match. Ten or more counts support this clonotype. Its antigen is still unknown. RNA transcripts gave rise to amplified TCR beta CDR3 regions. The HTBI set primed first-round TCR CDR3 RT-PCR. TCRdb re-called the multiplex PCR reads with MiXCR, one entry per CDR3 protein. The sample consists of roughly 500,000 distinct CDR3 sequences, 35% to 55% of them appearing once. Sequencing used peripheral blood or thyroid tissue (not recorded which). This chain connects TRBV9 to TRBJ1-5, with 7 positions matching TRBD1. The clonotype was recovered from an adult woman with Graves' disease, either hyperthyroidism or ophthalmopathy (not recorded which). CDR3 amino acids: CASSVEELGRGRRQPQHF. CDR3 DNA sequence: TGTGCCAGCAGCGTAGAAGAATTGGGGAGGGGGCGGCGGCAGCCCCAGCATTTT. The full variable domain, rest sourced from reference TRBV9 and TRBJ1-5, is DSGVTQTPKHLITATGQRVTLRCSPRSGDLSVYWYQQSLDQGLQFLIQYYNGEERAKGNILERFSAQQFPDLHSELNLSSLELGDSALYFCASSVEELGRGRRQPQHFGDGTRLSIL.